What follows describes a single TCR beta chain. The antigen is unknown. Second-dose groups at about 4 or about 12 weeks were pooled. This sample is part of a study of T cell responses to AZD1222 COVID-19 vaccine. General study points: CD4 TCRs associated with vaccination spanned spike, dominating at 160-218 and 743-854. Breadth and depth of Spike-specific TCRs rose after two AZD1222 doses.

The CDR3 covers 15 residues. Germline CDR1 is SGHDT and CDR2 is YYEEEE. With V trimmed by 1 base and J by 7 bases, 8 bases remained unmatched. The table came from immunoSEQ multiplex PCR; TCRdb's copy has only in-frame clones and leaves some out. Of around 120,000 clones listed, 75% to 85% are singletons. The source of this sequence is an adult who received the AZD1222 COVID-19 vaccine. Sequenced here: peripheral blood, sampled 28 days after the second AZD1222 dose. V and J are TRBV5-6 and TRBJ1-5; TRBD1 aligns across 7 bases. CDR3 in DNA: TGTGCCAGCAGCTTGTTAAGACAGGGTATCCAGCCCCAGCATTTT. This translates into CASSLLRQGIQPQHF.